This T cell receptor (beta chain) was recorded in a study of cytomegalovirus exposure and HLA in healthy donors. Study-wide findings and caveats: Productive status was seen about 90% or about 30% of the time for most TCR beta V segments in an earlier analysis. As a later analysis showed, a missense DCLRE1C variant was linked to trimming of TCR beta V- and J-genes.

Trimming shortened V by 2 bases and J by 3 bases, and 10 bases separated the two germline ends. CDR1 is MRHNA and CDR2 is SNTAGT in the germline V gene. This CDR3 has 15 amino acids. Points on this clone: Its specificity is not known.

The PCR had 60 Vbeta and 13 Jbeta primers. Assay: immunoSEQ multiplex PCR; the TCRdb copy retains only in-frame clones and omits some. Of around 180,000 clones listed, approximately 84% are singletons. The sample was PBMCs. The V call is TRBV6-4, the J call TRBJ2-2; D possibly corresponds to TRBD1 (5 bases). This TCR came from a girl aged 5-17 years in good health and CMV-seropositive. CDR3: CASSDGATDTGELFF. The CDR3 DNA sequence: TGTGCCAGCAGTGACGGGGCTACGGACACCGGGGAGCTGTTTTTT.